This T cell receptor (beta chain) originates from a study of CD8+CD57+ T cells in acquired aplastic anemia. Study results and limitations: No significant difference in CD8+ Simpson's diversity was found between patients and controls. Comparison of patients with controls identified around 30 shared CD8+ CDR3 sequences.

The V and J ends lost 6 bases and 8 bases, in that order; junction bases with no gene match: 4. The CDR3 has 12 amino acids. Germline V CDR1 and CDR2: SNHLY, FYNNEI. As for this clonotype: Its specificity is unknown.

It was patients with CD8+CD57+ cell expansion by flow cytometry who were chosen for sequencing. No therapy was given to patients before blood sampling. It was genomic DNA that served as the template for profiling TCR beta VDJ and CDR3. TCRdb analysed the reads with MiXCR anew, one entry per CDR3 protein. The sample holds roughly 500,000 distinct CDR3 sequences, around 32% seen once. This chain links TRBV2 with TRBJ1-3, with TRBD1 matching 7 bases. The sample was sorted CD4+, CD8+, or CD8+CD57+ T cells (not recorded which) from PBMCs. The sequence came from a human donor with aplastic anemia. The CDR3 nucleotides are TGTGCCAGCAGCCAGGGGGGGGACACCATATATTTT. This encodes CASSQGGDTIYF.